This T cell receptor beta chain was identified during a study of shared clonotypes between healthy human individuals (TCRdb year 2020). Notes on the research overall: Two women and a few men aged 18 to 49 years were included in the cohort. For each donor, CD4 naive and CD4 memory were each run on three plates, CD8 naive on two plates, and CD8 memory on one plate. To estimate repertoire size and how much clonotype sharing occurs between individuals, the study deeply sequenced the blood TCR repertoires of about five healthy adults. Libraries were prepared and TCR repertoires were sequenced by different laboratories using diverse techniques, in order to increase sequencing depth and limit assay-specific biases. Between about 0.94 and 8.9 billion PBMCs per donor were obtained by leukapheresis.

Results and caveats for the whole study, not just this receptor: Because the study included a small number of donors, the genetic and exposure-history diversity represented was limited. Sampling was restricted to blood, and TCR repertoires in tissue are likely to differ from TCR repertoires in blood. Across several donors, roughly 5.4% of naive CD4, approximately 3.6% of naive CD8, 2% to 2.5% of memory CD4, and around 0.4% of memory CD8 clonotypes were shared. Clonotypes shared by all four sorted-subset donors showed higher generation probabilities than non-shared clonotypes. Pairwise subsampling indicated that sequencing depth was expected to affect the degree of clonotype sharing among donors. Larger estimated clonotype richness was generally found for naive subsets than for memory subsets. Even with the large sequencing depth, rarefaction of the sorted-subset datasets indicated that sequencing was incomplete.

Using the deep immunoSEQ assay, multiplex PCR amplified TCR CDR3 regions from genomic DNA. Extracted genomic DNA from each cell subset was spread evenly across all wells of several immunoSEQ 96-well plates, with each plate serving as a replicate. For sorted subsets, roughly 0.2 ug genomic DNA, equal to 30,000 to 35,000 T cell genomes, was loaded into each replicate PCR. Purified libraries were quantified with a Qubit 3.0 fluorometer, sized on a Bioanalyzer 2100, and re-quantified with the KAPA Library Quantification kit. A separate single-read 150-cycle Illumina NextSeq 550 flow cell was used to sequence each immunoSEQ 96-well plate. The authors' analysis ran thus. Because only junctional sequences without quality scores were contained in the immunoSEQ output, filtering matching that applied to full-length reads could not be performed. To assign V/J genes and CDR3, sequences were annotated using PyIR, a Python wrapper for IgBLAST v1.9, with IMGT germline references. Reads with weak V/J assignments (E-value above 1e-6), missing CDR3, stop codons, out-of-frame junctions, or ambiguous translated residues were removed. V3J clonotypes were defined by identical inferred V gene, J gene, and CDR3 amino acid sequence. The percentage overlap between two repertoires was calculated by dividing the number of shared unique clonotypes by the size of the smaller repertoire. RTK rarefaction, the Chao1 estimator, and Recon v2.1 estimates of unobserved clonotypes were used to assess repertoire richness. OLGA was used to compute generation probabilities for all TCRbeta clonotypes that the gDNA method yielded from a few donors. The clones in this table, taken by TCRdb from immuneACCESS, are in-frame only. Not every clone is retained; where verified, under half of the shortfall comes from an unresolved V gene, and the cause of the rest is unknown. D and trimming were read from the DNA, whereas the V and J calls and clone size are those reported in that table. The sample data list about 1,500,000 clones, and 96% of these were observed just once. Jointly, the top ten make up 1% to 1.5% of the sample.

Turning to this clone: Its antigen remains undetermined. Within one base of it there is no much larger clone, and no base qualities were kept.

Donors were healthy HIV-negative adults with no recently reported acute infections or vaccinations. Only Caucasian adults living in Nashville, Tennessee, USA were represented among the donors. CD4+ T cells were enriched through magnetic negative selection, after which naive cells were positively selected on CD45RA and the remaining negative fraction served as the memory subset. Blood was collected by leukapheresis, and PBMCs were isolated by Ficoll-Histopaque density gradient centrifugation and then cryopreserved in liquid nitrogen vapor phase. Purity and quantity of every magnetically sorted T cell population were checked by analytical flow cytometry. Genomic DNA was isolated from each sorted fraction and quantified by UV absorbance on a Nanodrop 2000c. The sample taken for sequencing was naive CD4+ T cells sorted from blood. The meaning of the sample's cell subset or site label: CD45RA+ positively selected. This clonotype was obtained from a man aged 25 to 40 in good health.

In nucleotide form, the sequence is TGTGCCAGCAGCGCCCTAGCGGCAGCCACCCCTCGGGAGCAGTACTTC. Translated, it gives CASSALAAATPREQYF. The rearrangement combines TRBV7-2 with TRBJ2-7; 7 bases in the junction line up with TRBD2. Trimming leaves V shorter by 5 bases and J shorter by 7 bases, with the junction holding 17 bases beyond the gene matches. The germline V gene gives CDR1 as SGHTA and CDR2 as FQGNSA. The CDR3 numbers 16 residues from cysteine through phenylalanine. Only the CDR3 DNA is retained, 48 bases long and in frame from the first base.